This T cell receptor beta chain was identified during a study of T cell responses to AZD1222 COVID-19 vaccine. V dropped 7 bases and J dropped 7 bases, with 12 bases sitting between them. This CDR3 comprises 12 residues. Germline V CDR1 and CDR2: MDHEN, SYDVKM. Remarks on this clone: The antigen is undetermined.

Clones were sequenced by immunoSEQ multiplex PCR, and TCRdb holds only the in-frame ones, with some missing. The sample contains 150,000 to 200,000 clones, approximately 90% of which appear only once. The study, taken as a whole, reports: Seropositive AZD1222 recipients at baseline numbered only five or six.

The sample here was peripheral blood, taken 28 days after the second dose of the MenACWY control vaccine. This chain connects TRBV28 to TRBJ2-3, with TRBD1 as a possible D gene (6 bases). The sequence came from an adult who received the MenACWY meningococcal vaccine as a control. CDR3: CASTLQGNTQYF. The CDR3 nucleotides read TGTGCCAGCACCTTACAGGGTAATACGCAGTATTTT.